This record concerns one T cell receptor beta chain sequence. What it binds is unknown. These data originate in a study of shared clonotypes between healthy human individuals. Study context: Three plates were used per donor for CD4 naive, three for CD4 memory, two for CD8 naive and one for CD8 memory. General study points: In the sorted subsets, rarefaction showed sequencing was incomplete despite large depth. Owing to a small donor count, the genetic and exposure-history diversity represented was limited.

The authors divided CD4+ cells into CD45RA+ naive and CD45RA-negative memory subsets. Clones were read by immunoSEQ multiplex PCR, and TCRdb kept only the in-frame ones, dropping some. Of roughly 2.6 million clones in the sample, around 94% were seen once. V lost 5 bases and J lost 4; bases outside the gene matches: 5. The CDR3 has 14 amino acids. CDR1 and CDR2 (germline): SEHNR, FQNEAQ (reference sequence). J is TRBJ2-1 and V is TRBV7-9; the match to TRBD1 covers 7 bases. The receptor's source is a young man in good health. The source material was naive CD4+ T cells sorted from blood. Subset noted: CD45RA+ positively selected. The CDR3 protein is CASSPDRTYNEQFF. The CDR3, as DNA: TGTGCCAGCAGCCCGGACAGGACTTACAATGAGCAGTTCTTC.